This entry describes one T cell receptor beta chain. V trimming: 4 bases; J trimming: 1 base; junction bases outside the gene matches: 8. Germline assignment: CDR1 MGHRA and CDR2 YSYEKL. There are 16 residues in the CDR3. The entry originates in a study of T cell responses to AZD1222 COVID-19 vaccine. Study background: Second-dose groups at about 4 or about 12 weeks were pooled.

Repertoires were generated with immunoSEQ multiplex PCR, while TCRdb's copy carries only in-frame clones and drops some. Counted here are about 85,000 clones, 85% to 90% occurring once; the ten biggest clones make up about 7.7%. The chain links TRBV4-1 to TRBJ2-3, with 7 bases identical to TRBD1. The input for sequencing was peripheral blood, taken on day 0 of AZD1222 vaccination. This TCR was sampled from an adult in good health. CDR3 loop: CASSRLWTGGTDTQYF. In DNA, the CDR3 is TGCGCCAGCAGCCGCCTTTGGACAGGAGGCACAGATACGCAGTATTTT.